This TCR beta chain was found in a study of cytomegalovirus exposure and HLA in healthy donors. Across the whole study: Around 77% of some 390 genotyped donors fell in the Caucasian-associated ancestry cluster.

PCR primers comprised 60 Vbeta and 13 Jbeta primers. Sequencing used immunoSEQ multiplex PCR; TCRdb keeps in-frame clones, though not all of them. The sample gives about 98,000 clones, under 75% of which show up once; about 2.5% is in the top ten. Germline trimming cut 8 bases from V and 0 bases from J; bases unmatched to any gene: 11. The CDR3 loop spans 18 amino acids. CDR1 and CDR2 from the germline V gene are SNHLY and FYNNEI. The sequence derives from a man between 50 and 59 years old in good health and CMV-seronegative. V is TRBV2 and J is TRBJ2-1; 12 bases agree with TRBD2. The sequenced material came from PBMCs. In DNA, the CDR3 is TGTGCCAGCGCGAGACTAGCGGGAGTATCCAGCTCCTACAATGAGCAGTTCTTC. Its translation is CASARLAGVSSSYNEQFF.